This T cell receptor beta chain was sequenced for a study of blood T cell repertoires in COVID-19. About the study: Some COVID-19 samples were acute and others convalescent; all came from the United States, Italy and Spain. PBMCs, B-cell-depleted T cells, or T cells were the source of the cDNA or gDNA that made up the material.

Study processing details: Amplification of reference gene primers provided the estimated nucleated cell counts. Sequencing was performed with immunoSEQ multiplex PCR; in TCRdb, only in-frame clones are kept and a portion is missing. V, J and clone size were drawn from that table, and D and trimming were deduced from the DNA. The table shows fewer than 250,000 clones, with roughly 80% occurring only once. Trimming took 2 bases from V and 4 from J, leaving 8 bases between them. The CDR3 covers 12 residues. The germline CDR1 and CDR2 sequences are GTSNPN and SVGIG (reference sequence). This receptor was identified in a woman of 80 years or more with acute or convalescent COVID-19. Sequences were obtained from peripheral blood. The chain links TRBV30 to TRBJ1-2; tentative D call: TRBD1 (5 bases). CDR3 nucleotides: TGTGCCTGGAGTTCGACAGCCTATGGCTACACCTTC. Translation gives CAWSSTAYGYTF.